Following are 8 T cell receptor beta chains from one sample sequenced in a study of blood T cell repertoires in COVID-19. TCRdb's table, derived via immunoSEQ multiplex PCR, lists solely in-frame clones and lacks some. Here the sample spans about 140,000 clones, about 86% being singletons. Material for sequencing was peripheral blood. All receptors come from a woman aged 60 to 75 with acute or convalescent COVID-19.

The chain uses TRBV3-1 (or the pseudogene TRBV3-2) and TRBJ2-7, with TRBD2 matching over 8 bases. The CDR3 is made up of 16 amino acids. V trimming: 5 bases; J trimming: 2 bases; junction bases outside the gene matches: 11. Germline CDR1 reads LGHDT; CDR2 reads YNNKEL (reference sequence). The CDR3: CASSTASGPRPYEQYF. In nucleotides, the CDR3 is TGTGCCAGCAGCACCGCTAGCGGGCCGAGACCCTACGAGCAGTACTTC.

V is TRBV28 and J is TRBJ1-2; tentative D call: TRBD1 (6 bases). Germline V gene data show CDR1 as MDHEN and CDR2 as SYDVKM. This CDR3 is 12 amino acids long. Deletions cut 5 bases from V and 6 bases from J, with 10 bases between. CDR3 sequence: CASSPRTDGYTF. In DNA, the CDR3 is TGTGCCAGCAGTCCTAGGACAGATGGCTACACCTTC.

The chain joins TRBV21-1 to TRBJ2-1; TRBD2, as called in the table, went unchecked against the DNA. TRBV21-1 is an annotated pseudogene. This CDR3 contains 13 residues. CDR3 coding DNA: TGTGCCAGCAGCGGGAGGGCCATCAATGAGCAGTTCTTC. Amino acid sequence: CASSGRAINEQFF.

The chain joins TRBV6-1 to TRBJ2-3; D possibly corresponds to TRBD2 (5 bases). V was shortened by 2 bases and J by 6 bases, with 15 bases between the two germline ends. Germline values: CDR1 MNHNS, CDR2 SASEGT. This CDR3 is built from 15 residues. The CDR3 region has the DNA TGTGCCAGCAGTGAAAGTTCGGGGAGTGGGGATACGCAGTATTTT. Amino acid sequence: CASSESSGSGDTQYF.

V is TRBV5-1 and J is TRBJ2-1; perhaps TRBD2 as D (5 bases). Germline assignment: CDR1 SGHRS and CDR2 YFSETQ. The V and J ends lost 2 bases and 3 bases respectively, with 9 bases between them. The CDR3 length is 14 residues. This CDR3 reads CASSFRELYNEQFF. The CDR3 DNA reads TGCGCCAGCAGCTTCCGGGAACTCTACAATGAGCAGTTCTTC.

The chain's CDR3 is CASSLGGLADTQYF. DNA of the CDR3: TGTGCCAGCAGCTTAGGAGGGTTGGCAGATACGCAGTATTTT. The V gene is TRBV7-3, the J gene TRBJ2-3; the D gene is possibly TRBD2 (6 bases). The germline gives CDR1 SGHTA, CDR2 FQGTGA. Trimming took off 2 bases at V and 4 bases at J, with 10 bases between the two ends. CDR3 length: 14 amino acids.

The sample holds a few counts of this clone. The chain joins TRBV11-2 to TRBJ1-2, with 9 bases that match TRBD1. The germline V gene has CDR1 SGHAT and CDR2 FQNNGV. Unmatched junction bases numbered 5, after V lost 4 bases and J lost 2 bases. The CDR3 is 15 amino acids. The CDR3 nucleotides read TGTGCCAGCAGCTGGACAGGGGTCGGGAACTATGGCTACACCTTC. Its translation: CASSWTGVGNYGYTF.

This clone came up once. The genes are TRBV5-1 and TRBJ2-6; TRBD1 is a possible D gene (5 bases). Germline V gene data show CDR1 as SGHRS and CDR2 as YFSETQ. The germline V and J ends were trimmed by 5 bases and 0 bases, with 15 bases remaining between them. The CDR3 is 17 amino acids. This chain's CDR3 is CASSPGSWGSGANVLTF. Here the CDR3 DNA reads TGCGCCAGCAGTCCAGGGTCCTGGGGCTCTGGGGCCAACGTCCTGACTTTC.